These 32 T cell receptor beta chains came from one sample sequenced in a study of T cells in Graves' hyperthyroidism and ophthalmopathy. Regions amplified from RNA transcripts were the TCR beta CDR3 regions. In the first-round RT-PCR of the TCR CDR3, the HTBI primer set was used. TCRdb analysed the multiplex PCR reads with MiXCR anew, one entry per CDR3 protein. This sample yields approximately 610,000 distinct CDR3 sequences, of which approximately 14% are seen a single time; approximately 4.2% belongs to the top ten. The sample taken for sequencing was blood. These receptors all stem from a woman between 40 and 55 years old with Graves' ophthalmopathy.

This clonotype has ten or more counts. The chain recombines TRBV6-2 or TRBV6-3 with TRBJ2-7; unclear D gene. Per the germline V gene, CDR1 is MNHEY and CDR2 is SVGEGT. Trimming took 2 bases from V and 4 from J, leaving 6 bases between them. This CDR3 is 12 amino acids long. The CDR3 sequence: CASSYRVYEQYF. The CDR3, as DNA: TGTGCCAGCAGTTACAGGGTTTACGAGCAGTACTTC.

This clonotype was seen more than once but under ten times. V and J are TRBV12-3 or TRBV12-4 and TRBJ1-6; no definite D call. V shed 5 bases and J shed 7 bases, with 12 bases lying between them. This CDR3 is 14 amino acids long. Here the CDR3 DNA reads TGTGCCAGCAGTGGGGTCGAACCGAATTCACCCCTCCACTTT. Protein sequence: CASSGVEPNSPLHF.

This clonotype showed up many times. The V call is TRBV27, the J call TRBJ1-5; D might be TRBD1 (5 bases). With 7 bases removed from V and 4 bases from J, the gap between germline ends came to 26 bases. Germline V lookup: CDR1 MNHEY, CDR2 SMNVEV (reference sequence). This CDR3 contains 18 residues. CDR3 bases: TGTGCCAGCACCCGTTATGGTCCGGCAGGGTTAGGGAATCAGCCCCAGCATTTT. Protein product: CASTRYGPAGLGNQPQHF.

The CDR3 sequence: CASSDRDRGWVTEAFF. CDR3 coding DNA: TGTGCCAGCAGTGACCGGGACAGGGGTTGGGTCACTGAAGCTTTCTTT. The chain couples TRBV6-1 to TRBJ1-1; 10 bases agree with TRBD1. The CDR3 covers 16 residues. The germline V gene has CDR1 MNHNS and CDR2 SASEGT. J gave up 4 bases and V 3 bases, and 8 bases lay outside the gene matches.

This clonotype has ten or more counts. The chain is built from TRBV18 and TRBJ2-7; 10 bases are shared with TRBD1. The junction had 4 bases not matched to a gene; V was cut back by 3 bases and J by 5 bases. This CDR3 is built from 14 residues. Per germline, CDR1 KGHSH and CDR2 LQKENI. CDR3: CASSPGTGVNEQYF. CDR3 in DNA: TGTGCCAGCTCACCCGGGACAGGGGTCAACGAGCAGTACTTC.

This clonotype was observed a single time. The V gene is TRBV9, the J gene TRBJ1-2, with a weak D call TRBD1 (6 bases). V lost 7 bases and J 4 bases, leaving 14 bases between the germline ends. Germline CDR1 SGDLS, CDR2 YYNGEE. The CDR3 spans 13 residues. The CDR3 spells CASLSTGTYGYTF. The CDR3 nucleotides are TGTGCCAGCCTCTCCACAGGGACCTATGGCTACACCTTC.

This clonotype appeared many times. The genes are TRBV5-1 and TRBJ2-7; 12 bases map to TRBD1. The CDR3 totals 15 residues. V trimming: 1 base; J trimming: 6 bases; junction bases outside the gene matches: 5. Germline loops: CDR1 SGHRS, CDR2 YFSETQ. CDR3 protein: CASSLRGTGGAEQYF. The CDR3 region has the DNA TGCGCCAGCAGCTTGAGAGGGACAGGGGGCGCCGAGCAGTACTTC.

There are a few counts of this clonotype. The rearrangement joins TRBV30 to TRBJ2-7; TRBD2 agrees at 7 bases. Germline V gene sequence: CDR1 GTSNPN, CDR2 SVGIG (reference sequence). The V gene end was trimmed by 3 bases and the J gene end by 0 bases; junction bases not matched to a gene: 8. The length of the CDR3 is 15 residues. The chain's CDR3 is CAWSTGPGGSYEQYF. The CDR3 nucleotides read TGTGCCTGGAGCACGGGGCCGGGAGGCTCCTACGAGCAGTACTTC.

This clonotype was observed many times. The chain joins TRBV11-2 to TRBJ2-2, with D maybe TRBD1 (5 bases). The germline CDR1 and CDR2 sequences are SGHAT and FQNNGV. Trimming removed 7 bases at V and 0 bases at J, with 15 bases between. There are 16 residues in the CDR3. Here the CDR3 reads CASTLGWGANTGELFF. DNA of the CDR3: TGTGCCAGCACCCTCGGTTGGGGCGCGAACACCGGGGAGCTGTTTTTT.

This clonotype has ten or more counts. This chain uses TRBV20-1 with TRBJ2-7; D remains ambiguous. V lost 0 bases to trimming and J lost 0 bases, with 12 bases between them. Per germline, CDR1 DFQATT and CDR2 SNEGSKA (reference sequence). The CDR3 is made up of 15 amino acids. CDR3 in amino acids: CSARELGGGSYEQYF. The CDR3 coding sequence is TGCAGTGCTAGAGAATTAGGCGGCGGCTCCTACGAGCAGTACTTC.

V is TRBV19 and J is TRBJ2-2, with 7 positions matching TRBD2. Germline lookup yields CDR1 LNHDA and CDR2 SQIVND (reference sequence). Trimming removed 8 bases from V and 2 bases from J; junction bases left unmatched: 5. The CDR3 is made up of 14 amino acids. CDR3 loop: CASLLATNTGELFF. The CDR3 DNA follows: TGTGCCAGTCTACTAGCGACCAACACCGGGGAGCTGTTTTTT.

This clonotype was seen repeatedly, ten times or more. The junction shows a germline mismatch at one end, possibly a read error. The chain combines TRBV24-1 with TRBJ2-2, with a weak D call TRBD2 (5 bases). CDR1 and CDR2 from the germline V gene are KGHDR and SFDVKD. This CDR3 spans 14 amino acids. The CDR3 region has the DNA TGTGCCACCGGTGAGGGTATGAACACCGGGGAGCTGTTTTTT. The encoded protein is CATGEGMNTGELFF.

With regard to this clonotype: This may arise from a read error, as a much more abundant clone is one base away. The chain employs TRBV11-2 and TRBJ2-2, with a weak D call TRBD2 (6 bases). The CDR3 runs to 16 residues. The germline gives CDR1 SGHAT, CDR2 FQNNGV. The CDR3 here is CVSSFISRGITGELFF. The CDR3 DNA is TGTGTCAGCAGCTTTATTTCCCGGGGGATAACCGGGGAGCTGTTTTTT.

The rearrangement links TRBV5-1 to TRBJ2-7; 8 bases line up with TRBD2. Germline V gives CDR1 SGHRS, CDR2 YFSETQ. The CDR3 contains 14 residues. The V and J ends lost 4 bases and 5 bases, in that order; junction bases with no gene match: 8. The CDR3 protein is CASSVPAGDHEQYF. The CDR3 bases are TGCGCCAGCAGCGTACCAGCGGGAGACCACGAGCAGTACTTC.

This clonotype was seen at least ten times. The chain carries TRBV7-8 and TRBJ1-1; no clear D gene. Trimming took 1 base from V and 0 from J, leaving 6 bases between them. Germline CDR1 and CDR2: SGHVS and FQNEAQ. The CDR3 runs 14 residues. The CDR3 coding sequence is TGTGCCAGCAGCTTAGGTATCATGAACACTGAAGCTTTCTTT. Its protein is CASSLGIMNTEAFF.

This clonotype was counted ten times or more. This sequence joins TRBV30 and TRBJ2-5; 11 positions agree with TRBD2. Germline loops: CDR1 GTSNPN, CDR2 SVGIG (reference sequence). The CDR3 has 13 residues. Trimming removed 1 base from V and 7 bases from J; junction bases left unmatched: 2. CDR3 in DNA: TGTGCCTGGAGTGGCCTAGCGGGAGGGACCCAGTACTTC. It codes for CAWSGLAGGTQYF.

This clonotype was observed many times. V gene TRBV7-8 combines with J gene TRBJ2-7; D is unclear. Trimming removed 0 bases from V and 0 bases from J, with 6 bases in between. The length of the CDR3 is 14 residues. Looked up from germline, CDR1 is SGHVS and CDR2 is FQNEAQ. CDR3 DNA sequence: TGTGCCAGCAGCTTAGCTCGGACCTCCTACGAGCAGTACTTC. Translated, it gives CASSLARTSYEQYF.

The V and J genes are TRBV12-3 or TRBV12-4 and TRBJ1-6; 7 bases align to TRBD1. The CDR3 covers 15 residues. The junction had 8 bases not matched to a gene; V was cut back by 6 bases and J by 6 bases. CDR3 bases: TGTGCCAGCAGCGTCAGGACAGGCCTTAATTCACCCCTCCACTTT. This sequence encodes CASSVRTGLNSPLHF.

This clonotype was found many times. The chain is built from TRBV19 and TRBJ2-5; D is possibly TRBD1 (6 bases). V lost 3 bases and J lost 4, with 12 bases in between. The germline CDR1 and CDR2 sequences are LNHDA and SQIVND (reference sequence). This CDR3 is 14 amino acids long. The CDR3 here is CASSIAGQLETQYF. CDR3 nucleotide sequence: TGTGCCAGTAGTATTGCCGGACAGCTAGAGACCCAGTACTTC.

This clonotype was seen many times. CDR3 loop: CASPPDTGNTGELFF. In DNA form, the CDR3 reads TGTGCCAGCCCCCCGGATACAGGGAACACCGGGGAGCTGTTTTTT. The chain is built from TRBV28 and TRBJ2-2; possible D gene TRBD1, 5 bases. The CDR3 has 15 residues. The germline V gene has CDR1 MDHEN and CDR2 SYDVKM. Trimming took off 8 bases at V and 1 base at J, with 14 bases between the two ends.

This clonotype was counted ten times or more. The chain employs TRBV6-2 or TRBV6-3 and TRBJ2-7; TRBD2 might be the D (6 bases). The CDR3 runs to 14 residues. V lost 6 bases and J lost 0, with 12 bases in between. The germline V gene encodes CDR1 MNHEY and CDR2 SVGEGT. CDR3 nucleotide sequence: TGTGCCAGCAGGTACCTTAGCGGCTCCTACGAGCAGTACTTC. Translated, it gives CASRYLSGSYEQYF.

This clonotype was seen more than once but under ten times. The V and J genes are TRBV7-3 and TRBJ1-1; D remains unclear. This CDR3 has 13 amino acids. The germline V gene has CDR1 SGHTA and CDR2 FQGTGA. Trimming shortened V by 7 bases and J by 2 bases, and 11 bases separated the two germline ends. This CDR3 is CASKAQANTEAFF. The CDR3 region has the DNA TGTGCCAGCAAGGCGCAGGCTAACACTGAAGCTTTCTTT.

This clonotype was counted at least ten times. The rearrangement links TRBV28 to TRBJ2-4, with D possibly TRBD1 on 6 matching bases. Germline CDR1 and CDR2: MDHEN and SYDVKM. V gave up 7 bases and J gave up 3 bases, with 13 bases separating them. This CDR3 region has 14 residues. CDR3 DNA sequence: TGTGCCAGCAAGGCGGCAGGGGTCAAAAACATTCAGTACTTC. It translates to CASKAAGVKNIQYF.

This clonotype occurred many times. The rearrangement joins TRBV15 to TRBJ1-5, with D perhaps TRBD1 (6 bases). With 3 bases removed from V and 9 bases from J, the gap between germline ends came to 12 bases. The CDR3 totals 13 residues. Germline CDR1 LNHNV, CDR2 YYDKDF (reference sequence). In nucleotides, the CDR3 is TGTGCCACCAGCAGTAGGGGGAATGGGCCCCAGCATTTT. Its translation: CATSSRGNGPQHF.

This clonotype was recorded at least ten times. The chain couples TRBV5-1 to TRBJ1-2; D might be TRBD1 (5 bases). The CDR3 sequence is 16 residues long. Trimming took 0 bases from V and 5 from J, leaving 17 bases between them. Germline V gene lookup returns CDR1 SGHRS and CDR2 YFSETQ. The CDR3 DNA reads TGCGCCAGCAGCTTGGGCCTCGGCAGGGTCGAATATGGCTACACCTTC. Translated, it gives CASSLGLGRVEYGYTF. The full variable domain, its missing parts supplied by reference TRBV5-1 and TRBJ1-2, is KAGVTQTPRYLIKTRGQQVTLSCSPISGHRSVSWYQQTPGQGLQFLFEYFSETQRNKGNFPGRFSGRQFSNSRSEMNVSTLELGDSALYLCASSLGLGRVEYGYTFGSGTRLTVV.

This clonotype was observed many times. The rearrangement uses TRBV28 and TRBJ2-7, with 9 bases matching TRBD1. The CDR3 covers 15 residues. Germline V gene sequence: CDR1 MDHEN, CDR2 SYDVKM. The junction had 11 bases not matched to a gene; V was cut back by 5 bases and J by 6 bases. CDR3 residues: CASSLPTGGWSEQYF. In DNA, the CDR3 is TGTGCCAGCAGTCTTCCAACAGGGGGCTGGAGCGAGCAGTACTTC. Full variable domain (missing parts from reference TRBV28 and TRBJ2-7): DVKVTQSSRYLVKRTGEKVFLECVQDMDHENMFWYRQDPGLGLRLIYFSYDVKMKEKGDIPEGYSVSREKKERFSLILESASTNQTSMYLCASSLPTGGWSEQYFGPGTRLTVT.

The rearrangement links TRBV6-5 to TRBJ2-7; 9 nucleotides line up with TRBD1. The CDR3 loop spans 16 amino acids. CDR1 and CDR2 from the germline V gene are MNHEY and SVGAGI. The trim removed 2 bases at V and 3 bases at J, leaving 8 bases unmatched. CDR3 in DNA: TGTGCCAGCAGTTACGGCCTCCTGGGACAGGGCTACGAGCAGTACTTC. It yields the protein CASSYGLLGQGYEQYF.

This clonotype has a handful of counts. CDR3 amino acids: CASSSRRGNNVLTF. The CDR3 DNA reads TGTGCCAGCAGCTCCCGCCGGGGCAACAACGTCCTGACTTTC. This rearrangement joins TRBV7-2 to TRBJ2-6; D is perhaps TRBD1 or TRBD2 (5 bases each). V was shortened by 4 bases and J by 9 bases, with 13 bases between the two germline ends. Germline CDR1 is SGHTA and CDR2 is FQGNSA. The CDR3 spans 14 residues.

At least ten counts were recorded for this clonotype. The CDR3 sequence is CASSYHPRSGYTF. The CDR3 DNA follows: TGTGCCAGCAGTTACCACCCGAGATCTGGCTACACCTTC. This rearrangement joins TRBV6-2 or TRBV6-3 to TRBJ1-2; D unresolved. V lost 2 bases and J 7 bases, leaving 11 bases between the germline ends. The CDR3 totals 13 residues. Germline V gene lookup returns CDR1 MNHEY and CDR2 SVGEGT.

This clonotype was found a few times. The chain carries TRBV6-2 or TRBV6-3 and TRBJ2-2; D gene uncertain. V lost 6 bases to trimming and J lost 1 base, with 6 bases between them. Per the germline V gene, CDR1 is MNHEY and CDR2 is SVGEGT. The CDR3 totals 13 residues. The DNA for the CDR3 is TGTGCCAGCAGAGATGAGAACACCGGGGAGCTGTTTTTT. Translation gives CASRDENTGELFF.

Ten or more counts support this clonotype. The J gene is TRBJ1-1, the V gene TRBV7-2; D uncertain. The CDR3 extends over 13 amino acids. The germline V gene has CDR1 SGHTA and CDR2 FQGNSA. V was pared by 5 bases and J by 4 bases, with 11 bases between. CDR3 DNA: TGTGCCAGCAGCGCTATCGGGGTCACTGAAGCTTTCTTT. This codes for CASSAIGVTEAFF.

This clonotype was seen many times. V is TRBV6-2 or TRBV6-3 and J is TRBJ1-1; 7 nucleotides agree with TRBD1. From germline, CDR1 is MNHEY and CDR2 SVGEGT. V trimming: 0 bases; J trimming: 2 bases; junction bases outside the gene matches: 9. This CDR3 comprises 17 residues. CDR3 DNA sequence: TGTGCCAGCAGTTACTCGATTCTAGGGACAGTCAACACTGAAGCTTTCTTT. Translating gives CASSYSILGTVNTEAFF.